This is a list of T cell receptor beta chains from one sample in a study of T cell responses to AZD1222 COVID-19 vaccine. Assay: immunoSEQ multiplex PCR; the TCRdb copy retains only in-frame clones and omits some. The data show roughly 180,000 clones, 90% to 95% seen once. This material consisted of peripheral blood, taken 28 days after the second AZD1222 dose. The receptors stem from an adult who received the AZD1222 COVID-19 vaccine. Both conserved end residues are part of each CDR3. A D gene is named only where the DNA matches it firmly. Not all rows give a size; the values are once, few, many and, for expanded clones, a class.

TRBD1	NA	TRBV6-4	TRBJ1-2	CASSDSIYGQGGIYGYTF	TGTGCCAGCAGTGACTCGATCTATGGACAGGGGGGTATTTATGGCTACACCTTC
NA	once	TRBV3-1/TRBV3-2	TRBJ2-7	CASISPHGNHEQYF	TGTGCCAGCATATCCCCCCACGGGAACCACGAGCAGTACTTC
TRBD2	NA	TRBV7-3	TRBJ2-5	CASSRGAGVETQYF	TGTGCCAGCAGCCGTGGGGCGGGGGTCGAGACCCAGTACTTC
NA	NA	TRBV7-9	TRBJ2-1	CAILVKGHIGDEQFF	TGTGCCATCCTCGTTAAGGGACATATCGGCGATGAGCAGTTCTTC
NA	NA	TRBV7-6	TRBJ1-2	CASSPPKGGGYTF	TGTGCCAGCAGCCCACCAAAGGGGGGTGGCTACACCTTC
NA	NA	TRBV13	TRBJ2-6	CASSEHPGVGANVLTF	TGTGCCAGCAGCGAGCACCCAGGGGTTGGGGCCAACGTCCTGACTTTC
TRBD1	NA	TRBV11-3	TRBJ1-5	CASSLTGAPNQPQHF	TGTGCCAGCAGCTTAACAGGGGCCCCCAATCAGCCCCAGCATTTT
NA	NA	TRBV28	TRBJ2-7	CASSFVGSGEQYF	TGTGCCAGCAGTTTTGTGGGGTCGGGGGAGCAGTACTTC
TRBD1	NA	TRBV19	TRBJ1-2	CASSILKGSRQGAHGYTF	TGTGCCAGTAGTATTCTTAAGGGGTCGAGACAGGGGGCGCATGGCTACACCTTC
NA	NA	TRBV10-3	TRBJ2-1	CAISDKSFILQLPYNEQFF	TGTGCCATCAGTGACAAGTCATTCATTCTCCAACTCCCATACAATGAGCAGTTCTTC
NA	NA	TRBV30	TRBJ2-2	CAWIGQTGELFF	TGTGCCTGGATTGGGCAGACCGGGGAGCTGTTTTTT
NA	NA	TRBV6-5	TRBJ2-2	CASSYGEAGELFF	TGTGCCAGCAGTTACGGGGAGGCCGGGGAGCTGTTTTTT
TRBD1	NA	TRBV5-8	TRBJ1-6	CASSLGQGDYSPLHF	TGTGCCAGCAGCTTGGGACAGGGAGATTATTCACCCCTCCACTTT
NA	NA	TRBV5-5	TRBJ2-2	CASRPYRENTGELFF	TGTGCCAGCAGACCTTACAGAGAGAACACCGGGGAGCTGTTTTTT
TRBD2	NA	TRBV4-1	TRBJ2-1	CASSQEEREATDEQFF	TGCGCCAGCAGCCAAGAGGAGCGGGAGGCTACGGATGAGCAGTTCTTC
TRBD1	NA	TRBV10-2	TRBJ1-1	CASRDRGGMNTEAFF	TGCGCCAGCCGAGACAGGGGGGGGATGAACACTGAAGCTTTCTTT
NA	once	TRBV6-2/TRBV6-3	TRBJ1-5	CASSYSATGNQPQHF	TGTGCCAGCAGTTACTCGGCAACGGGCAATCAGCCCCAGCATTTT
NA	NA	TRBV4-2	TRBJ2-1	CASSPRGRGGYNEQFF	TGTGCCAGCAGCCCAAGGGGCCGGGGCGGCTACAATGAGCAGTTCTTC
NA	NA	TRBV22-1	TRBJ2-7	CPGSDGGAGLVGEQYF	TGTCCTGGGAGCGACGGAGGGGCGGGACTAGTGGGCGAGCAGTACTTC
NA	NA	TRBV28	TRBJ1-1	CASSLGIGRSF	TGTGCCAGCAGTTTGGGCATCGGGAGGAGTTTT
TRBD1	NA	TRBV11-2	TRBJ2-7	CASSLGTGPDEQYF	TGTGCCAGCAGCTTAGGGACAGGGCCCGACGAGCAGTACTTC
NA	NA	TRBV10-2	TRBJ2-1	CASTGTLAYNEQFF	TGCGCCAGCACCGGGACTTTGGCCTACAATGAGCAGTTCTTC
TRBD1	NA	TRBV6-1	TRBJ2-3	CASTERTGGSTQYF	TGTGCCAGCACTGAAAGGACAGGGGGTAGTACGCAGTATTTT
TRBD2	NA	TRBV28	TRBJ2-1	CASSPGLGPRQFF	TGTGCCAGCAGTCCAGGACTAGGGCCACGGCAGTTCTTC
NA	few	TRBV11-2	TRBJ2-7	CASSLRPLDEQYF	TGTGCCAGCAGCTTACGGCCCTTGGACGAGCAGTACTTC
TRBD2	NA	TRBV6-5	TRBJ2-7	CATQRGSYEQYF	TGTGCCACTCAGCGGGGCTCCTACGAGCAGTACTTC
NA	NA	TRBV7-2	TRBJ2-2	CASSLVRNTGELFF	TGTGCCAGCAGCTTAGTACGAAACACCGGGGAGCTGTTTTTT
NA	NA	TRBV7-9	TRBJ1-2	CASSTVTLGYTF	TGTGCCAGCAGTACGGTTACACTGGGATACACCTTC
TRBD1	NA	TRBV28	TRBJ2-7	CASSLYRGVPYEQYF	TGTGCCAGCAGTTTATACAGGGGTGTCCCTTACGAGCAGTACTTC
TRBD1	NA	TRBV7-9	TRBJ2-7	CASSLGTGPYEQYF	TGTGCCAGCAGCTTGGGGACAGGGCCCTACGAGCAGTACTTC
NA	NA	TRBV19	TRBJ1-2	CASSIAPRQDYGYTF	TGTGCCAGTAGTATAGCCCCAAGGCAGGACTATGGCTACACCTTC
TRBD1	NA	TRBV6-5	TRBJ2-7	CASSYRDRVYEQYF	TGTGCCAGCAGTTACCGGGACAGGGTATACGAGCAGTACTTC
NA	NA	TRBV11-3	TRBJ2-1	CASSFDGYNEQFF	TGTGCCAGCAGCTTTGACGGGTACAATGAGCAGTTCTTC
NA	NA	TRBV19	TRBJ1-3	CASSIGSGNTIYF	TGTGCCAGTAGTATAGGATCTGGAAACACCATATATTTT
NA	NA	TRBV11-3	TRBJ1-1	CASSPPGRMNTEAFF	TGTGCCAGCAGCCCTCCGGGACGGATGAACACTGAAGCTTTCTTT
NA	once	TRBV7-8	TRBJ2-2	CASSLSRGTGERTGELFF	TGTGCCAGCAGCTTAAGCCGGGGGACGGGAGAAAGGACCGGGGAGCTGTTTTTT
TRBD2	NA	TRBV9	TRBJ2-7	CASSVGLWTSGTYEQYF	TGTGCCAGCAGCGTAGGTTTATGGACTAGCGGAACCTACGAGCAGTACTTC
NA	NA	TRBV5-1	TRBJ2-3	CASSIGGATDTQYF	TGCGCCTCTAGCATTGGGGGCGCCACAGATACGCAGTATTTT
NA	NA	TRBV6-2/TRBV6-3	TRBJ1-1	CASSQFDGGTEAFF	TGTGCCAGCAGCCAATTCGACGGGGGCACTGAAGCTTTCTTT